This record looks at one T cell receptor (beta chain) sequence and its context. Its specific antigen is unknown. Base qualities are not provided; no much larger clone lies one nucleotide away. Each collaborating institution followed its own protocols to collect whole blood in K2EDTA tubes. For TCRbeta analysis, collaborator samples were shipped as frozen whole blood, as isolated PBMCs, or as DNA extracted from either sample type. This record belongs to a study of blood T cell repertoires in COVID-19 (dated by TCRdb to about 2020). For the wider study: The collaborator samples originated in the United States, Italy and Spain and spanned the acute and convalescent phases of COVID-19. The prospective study material was composed of cDNA or gDNA derived from T cells, B-cell-depleted T cells, or PBMCs. Where available, HLA class I and class II types were obtained from metadata supplied by the sample provider rather than from assay-based typing. The samples were drawn from the first 160 participants of the ongoing ImmuneRACE study and from 950 to 1,500 subjects provided by 6 global collaborators. The repertoires were released in a freely available public database meant as a resource for research on the immune response to SARS-CoV-2. The sample metadata nearly always contained a de-identified subject ID, COVID-19 status, age in years and sex. The dataset comprised deeply sampled blood TCRbeta repertoires from subjects exposed to, actively infected with, or recovered from COVID-19. Beyond this particular receptor, the publication reports: The amount of clinical and demographic metadata varied by source and participant and was provided uncurated.

TCRbeta CDR3 regions were amplified from genomic DNA using the immunoSEQ Assay, a bias-controlled multiplex PCR. In the paper's pipeline: Within the assay, amplification of reference gene primers was used to estimate how many nucleated cells each sample contained. To quantify the absolute abundance of each unique TCRbeta CDR3 rearrangement, sequence reads were collapsed and filtered. For each sample, productive Simpson clonality was calculated as the square root of Simpson's diversity index over productive rearrangements. TCRdb obtained this table from immuneACCESS and retained in-frame rearrangements with V and J assigned. These tables miss some clones; where compared with another copy, unresolved V genes account for less than half of the shortfall, and the remainder is unexplained. V and J calls and clone size follow that table, whereas D and trimming were derived from the DNA. The sample table holds around 140,000 clones, of which 81% were seen once. Jointly, the top ten make up 8.2% of the sample.

The sequence came from a human donor in a cohort sampled during active COVID-19. Sequencing was carried out using peripheral blood.

The DNA sequence is given as TGTGCCAGCAGCAAGGGACAAATCTACGAGCAGTACTTC. It translates to CASSKGQIYEQYF. The rearranged segments are TRBV7-2 and TRBJ2-7, with TRBD1 tentatively as D gene (6 bases match). V drops 5 bases and J drops 3 bases, leaving 11 bases in between. CDR1 is given as SGHTA and CDR2 as FQGNSA, both from the germline V gene. There are 13 amino acids in the CDR3, from cysteine to phenylalanine inclusive. Only the CDR3 portion is preserved as DNA: 39 bases, with reading frame beginning at the first base.